The subject of this entry is one TCR beta chain. At one end, the junction sequence differs from germline, possibly due to a read error. This CDR3 spans 14 amino acids. The germline V gene encodes CDR1 DFQATT and CDR2 SNEGSKA (reference sequence). The use of a sample-barcoded 5' primer and a J-beta primer mix characterized a second PCR of roughly 7 to 11 cycles. TCRdb re-derived calls from the 5' RACE reads in MiXCR, one entry per CDR3 protein. The sample contains hundreds of thousands of distinct CDR3 sequences, about 28% of which appear only once. The data were taken from a study of blood T cells in healthy people across ages. The same specimen was also included in a second study, on T cells of mothers and their children.

Sequencing input: blood. This chain uses TRBV20-1 with TRBJ1-5; perhaps TRBD1 as D (5 bases). The TCR was taken from a boy younger than 10 in good health. The CDR3 reads CSARGGAGNQPQHF. CDR3 bases: TGCAGCGCTAGAGGAGGGGCAGGCAATCAGCCCCAGCATTTT.